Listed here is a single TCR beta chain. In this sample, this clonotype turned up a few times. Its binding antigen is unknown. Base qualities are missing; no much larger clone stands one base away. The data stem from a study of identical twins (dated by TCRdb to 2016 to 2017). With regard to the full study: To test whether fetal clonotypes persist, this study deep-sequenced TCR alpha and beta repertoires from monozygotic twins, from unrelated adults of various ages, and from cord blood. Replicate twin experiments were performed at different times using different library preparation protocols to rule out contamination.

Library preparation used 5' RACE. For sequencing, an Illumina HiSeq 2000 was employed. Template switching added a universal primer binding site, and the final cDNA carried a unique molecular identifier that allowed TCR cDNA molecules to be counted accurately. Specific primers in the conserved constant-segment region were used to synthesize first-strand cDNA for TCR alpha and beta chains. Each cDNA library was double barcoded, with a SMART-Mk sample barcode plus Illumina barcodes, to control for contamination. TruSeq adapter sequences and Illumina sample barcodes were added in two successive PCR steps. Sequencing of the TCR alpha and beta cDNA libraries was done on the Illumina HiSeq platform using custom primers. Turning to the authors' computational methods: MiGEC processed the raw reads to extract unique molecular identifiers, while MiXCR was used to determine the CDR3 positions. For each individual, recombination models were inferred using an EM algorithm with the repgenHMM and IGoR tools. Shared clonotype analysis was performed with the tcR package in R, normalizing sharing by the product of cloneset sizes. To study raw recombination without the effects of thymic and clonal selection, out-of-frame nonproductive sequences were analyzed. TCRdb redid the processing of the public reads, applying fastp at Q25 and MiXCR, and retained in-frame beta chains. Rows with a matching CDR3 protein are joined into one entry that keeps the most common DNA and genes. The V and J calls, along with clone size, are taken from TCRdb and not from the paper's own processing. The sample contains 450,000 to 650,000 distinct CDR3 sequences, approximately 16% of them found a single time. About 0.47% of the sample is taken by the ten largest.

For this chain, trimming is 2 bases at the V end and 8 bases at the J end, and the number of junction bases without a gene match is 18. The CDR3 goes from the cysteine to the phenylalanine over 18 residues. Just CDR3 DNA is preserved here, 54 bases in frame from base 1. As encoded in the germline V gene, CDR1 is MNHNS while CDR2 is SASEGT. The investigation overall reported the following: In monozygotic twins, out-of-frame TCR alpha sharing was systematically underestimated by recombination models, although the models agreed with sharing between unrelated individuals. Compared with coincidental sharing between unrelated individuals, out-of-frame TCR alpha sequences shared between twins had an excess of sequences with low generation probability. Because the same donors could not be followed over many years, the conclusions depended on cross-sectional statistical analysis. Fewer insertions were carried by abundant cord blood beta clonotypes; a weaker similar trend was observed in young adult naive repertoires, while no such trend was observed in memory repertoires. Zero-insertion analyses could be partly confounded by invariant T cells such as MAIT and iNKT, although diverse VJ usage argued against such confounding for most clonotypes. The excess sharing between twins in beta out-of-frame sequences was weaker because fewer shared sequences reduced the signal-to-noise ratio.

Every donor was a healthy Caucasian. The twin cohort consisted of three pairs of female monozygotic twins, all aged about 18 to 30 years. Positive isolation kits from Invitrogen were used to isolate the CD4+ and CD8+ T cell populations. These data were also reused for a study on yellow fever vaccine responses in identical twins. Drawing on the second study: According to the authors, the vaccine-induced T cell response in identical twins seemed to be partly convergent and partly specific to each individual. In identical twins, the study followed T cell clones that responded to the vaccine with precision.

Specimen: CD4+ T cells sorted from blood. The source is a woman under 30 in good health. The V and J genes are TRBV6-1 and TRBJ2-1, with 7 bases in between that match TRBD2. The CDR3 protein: CASSEFGLGGSKKDEQFF. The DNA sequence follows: TGTGCCAGCAGTGAATTTGGTCTCGGCGGGAGCAAGAAGGATGAGCAGTTCTTC.